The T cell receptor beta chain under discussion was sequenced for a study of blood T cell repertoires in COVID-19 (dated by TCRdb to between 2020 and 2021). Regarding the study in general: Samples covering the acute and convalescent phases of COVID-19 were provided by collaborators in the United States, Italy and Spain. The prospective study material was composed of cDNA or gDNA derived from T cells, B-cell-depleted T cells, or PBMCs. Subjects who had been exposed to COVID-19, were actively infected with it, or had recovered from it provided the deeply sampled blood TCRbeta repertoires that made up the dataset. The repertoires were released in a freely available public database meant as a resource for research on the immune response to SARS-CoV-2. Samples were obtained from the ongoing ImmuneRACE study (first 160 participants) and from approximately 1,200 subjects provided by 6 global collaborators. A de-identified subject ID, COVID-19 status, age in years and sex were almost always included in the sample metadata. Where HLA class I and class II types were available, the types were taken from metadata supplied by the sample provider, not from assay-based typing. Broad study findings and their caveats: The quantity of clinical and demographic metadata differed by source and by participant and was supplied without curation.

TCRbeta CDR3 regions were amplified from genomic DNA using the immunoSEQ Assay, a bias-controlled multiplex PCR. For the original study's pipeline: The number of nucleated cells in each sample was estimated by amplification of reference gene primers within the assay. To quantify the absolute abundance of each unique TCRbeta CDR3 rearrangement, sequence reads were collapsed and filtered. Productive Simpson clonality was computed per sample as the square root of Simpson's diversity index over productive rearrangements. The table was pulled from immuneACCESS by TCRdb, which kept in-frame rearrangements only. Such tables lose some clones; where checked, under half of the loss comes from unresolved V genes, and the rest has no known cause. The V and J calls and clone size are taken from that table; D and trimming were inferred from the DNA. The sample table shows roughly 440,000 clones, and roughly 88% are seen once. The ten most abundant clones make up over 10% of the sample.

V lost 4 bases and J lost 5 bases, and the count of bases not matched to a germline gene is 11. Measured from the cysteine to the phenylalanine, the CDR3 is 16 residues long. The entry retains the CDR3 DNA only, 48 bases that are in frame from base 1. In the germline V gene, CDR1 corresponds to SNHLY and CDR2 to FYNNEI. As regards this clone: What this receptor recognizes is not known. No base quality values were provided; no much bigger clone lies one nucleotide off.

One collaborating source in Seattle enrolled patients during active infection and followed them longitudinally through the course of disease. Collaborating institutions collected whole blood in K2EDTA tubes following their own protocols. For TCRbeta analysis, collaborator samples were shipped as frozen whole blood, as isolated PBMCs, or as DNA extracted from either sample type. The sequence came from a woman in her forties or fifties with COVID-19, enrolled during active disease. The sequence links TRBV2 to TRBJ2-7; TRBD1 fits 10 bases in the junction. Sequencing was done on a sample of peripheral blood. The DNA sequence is TGTGCCAGCAGTGCTGGTGTGGGACAGGGGTTAAACGAGCAGTACTTC. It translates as CASSAGVGQGLNEQYF.